A single sample gave rise to the 3 T cell receptor beta chains below, sequenced in a study of CD8+CD57+ T cells in acquired aplastic anemia. Genomic DNA templated the TCR beta VDJ and CDR3 profiling. TCRdb itself ran the reads through MiXCR, one entry per CDR3 protein. Of some 92,000 distinct CDR3 sequences in the sample, 65% to 70% were seen once. For sequencing, patients were chosen who had shown expansion of CD8+CD57+ cells by flow cytometry. Sequenced: sorted CD4+, CD8+, or CD8+CD57+ T cells (not recorded which) from PBMCs. All receptors derive from a human donor with aplastic anemia.

A word on this clonotype: A read error may explain this, as a much larger clone is one base away. The chain uses TRBV6-1 and TRBJ2-5, with D perhaps TRBD2 (7 bases). Germline values: CDR1 MNHNS, CDR2 SASEGT. The CDR3 is 17 amino acids. The CDR3: CASSEIFGGRFQEAQYF. CDR3 in DNA: TGTGCCAGCAGTGAAATATTCGGGGGGCGCTTCCAAGAGGCCCAGTACTTC.

The count of this clonotype is one. The chain combines TRBV7-9 with TRBJ2-7, with D possibly being TRBD1 (6 bases). V was shortened by 5 bases and J by 3 bases, with 17 bases between the two germline ends. Per germline, CDR1 SEHNR and CDR2 FQNEAQ (reference sequence). The CDR3 has 15 amino acids. Here the CDR3 reads CASSRLGQPRYEQYF. The CDR3 DNA reads as TGTGCCAGCAGCCGACTCGGACAGCCGCGCTACGAGCAGTACTTC.

This clonotype has more than one count but fewer than ten. The chain recombines TRBV15 with TRBJ2-1; 7 bases line up with TRBD2. The germline V gene encodes CDR1 LNHNV and CDR2 YYDKDF (reference sequence). V lost 1 base, J lost 8 bases, and 8 bases stayed unmatched. The CDR3 consists of 15 residues. CDR3 nucleotides: TGTGCCACCAGCAGAGGGGGGGAGGGTATAGATGAGCAGTTCTTC. Amino acid sequence: CATSRGGEGIDEQFF.